These T cell receptor beta chains were read from a single sample in a study of CD8 T cells in Susac syndrome. TCRdb recomputed calls from the immunoSEQ multiplex PCR reads with MiXCR, one row per CDR3 protein. The repertoire has approximately 170,000 distinct CDR3 sequences, about 92% of them found once; the top ten carry approximately 0.073%. The sample consisted of CD4+ T cells from PBMCs. The source is a human donor in good health. Each CDR3 is given with its conserved first and last residue. D genes are given only for firm matches. Clone size is stated in some rows and not others, as once, few, many or a class when expanded.

NA,TRBV20-1,TRBD1,TRBJ2-7,TGCAGTGCTAGATCAGGGGGACCATCAGGCGAGCAGTACTTC,CSARSGGPSGEQYF
NA,TRBV28,TRBD2,TRBJ2-1,TGTGCCAGCAGTTCTCCGGGACTATCCTGGGGTGAGCAGTTCTTC,CASSSPGLSWGEQFF
NA,TRBV20-1,TRBD1,TRBJ1-1,TGCAGTGCTAGAGATCGGGACAGGGGGGCCACTGAAGCTTTCTTT,CSARDRDRGATEAFF
NA,TRBV4-1,NA,TRBJ2-2,TGCGCCACCGCGGACAGCAACACCGGGGAGCTGTTTTTT,CATADSNTGELFF
NA,TRBV7-8,NA,TRBJ1-1,TGTGCCAGCAGCACCCGACCAAAGAACACTGAAGCTTTCTTT,CASSTRPKNTEAFF
NA,TRBV3-1,NA,TRBJ2-3,TGTGCCAGCAGCCACCGTAATACGCAGTATTTT,CASSHRNTQYF
NA,TRBV5-1,TRBD1,TRBJ1-4,TGCGCCAGCAGCTTGGAGAGGACAGGGATCTCTGAAAAACTGTTTTTT,CASSLERTGISEKLFF
NA,TRBV14,NA,TRBJ2-5,TGTGCCAGCAGCCGCAGGGGGTTGGGAGGCGCGACTCAGTACTTC,CASSRRGLGGATQYF
NA,TRBV2,NA,TRBJ2-7,TGTGCCAGCAGATCAGACAGATACGAGCAGTACTTC,CASRSDRYEQYF
NA,TRBV3-1,NA,TRBJ1-1,TGTGCCAGCAGATTATGGGGGGGGCGCGACACTGAAGCTTTCTTT,CASRLWGGRDTEAFF
NA,TRBV24-1,NA,TRBJ2-5,TGTGCCACCAGTGAAGTGTTTGAGGTCGGAGAGACCCAGTACTTC,CATSEVFEVGETQYF
NA,TRBV19,NA,TRBJ1-1,TGTGCCAGCCAGTCATCGGAACACTTCGAAGCTTTCTTT,CASQSSEHFEAFF
NA,TRBV25-1,TRBD1,TRBJ2-7,TGTGCCAGGATCTGGACAGGGGTCTCCTACGAGCAGTACTTC,CARIWTGVSYEQYF
NA,TRBV28,TRBD1,TRBJ2-3,TGTGCCAGCAGTTCCCCCCTAGAGGGACAGGGAGCAGATACGCAGTATTTT,CASSSPLEGQGADTQYF
NA,TRBV14,TRBD2,TRBJ2-2,TGTGCCAGCAGCCAAGATCGGGTAGCGGGAGAGGCCGGGGAGCTGTTTTTT,CASSQDRVAGEAGELFF
NA,TRBV14,NA,TRBJ2-2,TGTGCCAGCAGCCACCTTCCGGGGGCTTCGAACACCGGGGAGCTGTTTTTT,CASSHLPGASNTGELFF
NA,TRBV6-1,NA,TRBJ1-1,TGTGCCAGCACCGAAGGAATACCGAACACTGAAGCTTTCTTT,CASTEGIPNTEAFF
NA,TRBV20-1,TRBD1,TRBJ1-1,TGCAGTGTCTTAGGGGCGACAGGGTACAAGAACAGGGGGAACACTGAAGCTTTCTTT,CSVLGATGYKNRGNTEAFF
NA,TRBV29-1,TRBD1,TRBJ2-3,TGCAGCGGTCGACAGGGGGTGAGCACAGATACGCAGTATTTT,CSGRQGVSTDTQYF
NA,TRBV7-2,NA,TRBJ1-2,TGTGCCAGCAGCTCGCCGCAAGGCATCTATGGCTACACCTTC,CASSSPQGIYGYTF
NA,TRBV5-4,TRBD2,TRBJ2-5,TGTGCCAGCAGGACTAGCGGTACCGAAGAGACCCAGTACTTC,CASRTSGTEETQYF
NA,TRBV5-6,TRBD2,TRBJ2-7,TGTGCCAGCAGCTGGGGACTAGCAAGCTCCTACGAGCAGTACTTC,CASSWGLASSYEQYF
NA,TRBV29-1,NA,TRBJ1-3,TGCAGCGTTGAAGTCCCAGCGGGCCGAAACACCATATATTTT,CSVEVPAGRNTIYF
NA,TRBV5-1,NA,TRBJ2-5,TGCGCCAGCAGCCATGATACAGCCCAAGAGACCCAGTACTTC,CASSHDTAQETQYF
once,TRBV5-1,NA,TRBJ1-1,TGCGCCAGCAGGCCCCAGCTTGGACTCATGAACACTGAAGCTTTCTTT,CASRPQLGLMNTEAFF